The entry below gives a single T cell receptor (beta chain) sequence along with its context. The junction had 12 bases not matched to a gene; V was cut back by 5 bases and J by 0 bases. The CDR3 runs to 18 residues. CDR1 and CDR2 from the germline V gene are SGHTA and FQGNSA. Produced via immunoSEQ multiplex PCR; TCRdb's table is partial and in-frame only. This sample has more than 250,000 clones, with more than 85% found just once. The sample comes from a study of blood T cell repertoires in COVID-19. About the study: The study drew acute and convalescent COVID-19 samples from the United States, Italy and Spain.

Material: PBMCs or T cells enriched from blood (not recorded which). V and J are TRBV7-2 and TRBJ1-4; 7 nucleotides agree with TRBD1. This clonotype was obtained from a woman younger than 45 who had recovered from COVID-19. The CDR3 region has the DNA TGTGCCAGCAGCAAACCGGGACAGTCTACTGCAACTAATGAAAAACTGTTTTTT. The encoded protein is CASSKPGQSTATNEKLFF.